This T cell receptor (beta chain) comes out of a study of shared clonotypes between healthy human individuals. Overall study context: Each donor had three CD4 naive, three CD4 memory, two CD8 naive and one CD8 memory plate.

Germline V gene data show CDR1 as MGHRA and CDR2 as YSYEKL. V dropped 4 bases and J dropped 4; count of bases not matched to a gene: 9. CDR3 length equals 16 residues. Terminally differentiated effector memory CD45RA+ cells were excluded by CCR7 positive selection of CD45RO-negative cells. The data were produced by immunoSEQ multiplex PCR, yet TCRdb's version contains in-frame clones alone and is incomplete. This sample has 2 million to 2.5 million clones; about 92% occur once, and the top ten carry about 1.5%. The TCR sequence derives from a man in his late teens or twenties in good health. Some clones in this sample may be carry-over from other donors' samples. The chain couples TRBV4-1 to TRBJ1-4, with 7 bases that match TRBD1. The sequencing sample was made of naive CD8+ T cells from PBMCs. CDR3 DNA sequence: TGCGCCAGCAGCCCTGTTAGGGGGCCGGGTAATGAAAAACTGTTTTTT. Translated, it gives CASSPVRGPGNEKLFF.